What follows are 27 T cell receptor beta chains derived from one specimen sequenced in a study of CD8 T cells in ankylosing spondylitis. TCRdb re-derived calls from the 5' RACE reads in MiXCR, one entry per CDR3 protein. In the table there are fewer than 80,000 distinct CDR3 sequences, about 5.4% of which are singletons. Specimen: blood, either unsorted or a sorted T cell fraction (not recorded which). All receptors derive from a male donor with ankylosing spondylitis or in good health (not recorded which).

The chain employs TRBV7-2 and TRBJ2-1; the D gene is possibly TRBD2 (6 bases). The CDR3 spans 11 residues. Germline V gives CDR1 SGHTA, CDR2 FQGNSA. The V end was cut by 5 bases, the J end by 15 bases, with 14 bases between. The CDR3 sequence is CASSPGTGGFF. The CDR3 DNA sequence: TGTGCCAGCAGCCCGGGGACTGGAGGGTTCTTC.

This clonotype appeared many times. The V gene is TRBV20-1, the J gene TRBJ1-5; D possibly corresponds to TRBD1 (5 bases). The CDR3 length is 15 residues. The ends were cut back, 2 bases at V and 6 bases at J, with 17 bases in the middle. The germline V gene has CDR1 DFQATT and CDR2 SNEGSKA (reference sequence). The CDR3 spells CSARLGSGGGQPQHF. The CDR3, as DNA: TGCAGTGCTAGACTCGGCTCAGGCGGGGGTCAGCCCCAGCATTTT.

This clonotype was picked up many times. The CDR3, as DNA: TGCGCCAGCAGCTCACAGAGTTCGAACACCGGGGAGCTGTTTTTT. This codes for CASSSQSSNTGELFF. The chain is built from TRBV5-1 and TRBJ2-2, with D unresolved. Trimming removed 3 bases from V and 0 bases from J, with 9 bases in between. CDR3 length: 15 residues. The germline V gene has CDR1 SGHRS and CDR2 YFSETQ. Using reference TRBV5-1 and TRBJ2-2 for the parts outside the CDR3, the full variable domain is KAGVTQTPRYLIKTRGQQVTLSCSPISGHRSVSWYQQTPGQGLQFLFEYFSETQRNKGNFPGRFSGRQFSNSRSEMNVSTLELGDSALYLCASSSQSSNTGELFFGEGSRLTVL.

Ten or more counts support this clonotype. CDR3 nucleotide sequence: TGTGCCACCAGCAGAACGGTCGATTTCGACTACGAGCAGTACTTC. Translating it yields CATSRTVDFDYEQYF. The chain has TRBV15 and TRBJ2-7; D is undetermined. The CDR3 extends over 15 amino acids. Germline V CDR1 and CDR2: LNHNV, YYDKDF (reference sequence). The V gene lost 2 bases and the J gene lost 3 bases, with 14 bases spanning the gap.

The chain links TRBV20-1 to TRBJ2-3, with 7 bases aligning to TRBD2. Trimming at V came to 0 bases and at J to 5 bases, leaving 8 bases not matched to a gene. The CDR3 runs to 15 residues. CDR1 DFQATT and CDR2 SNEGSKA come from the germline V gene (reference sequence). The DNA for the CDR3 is TGCAGTGCTAGAGAGGGGGGGGGTTCGCGAGATACGCAGTATTTT. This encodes CSAREGGGSRDTQYF.

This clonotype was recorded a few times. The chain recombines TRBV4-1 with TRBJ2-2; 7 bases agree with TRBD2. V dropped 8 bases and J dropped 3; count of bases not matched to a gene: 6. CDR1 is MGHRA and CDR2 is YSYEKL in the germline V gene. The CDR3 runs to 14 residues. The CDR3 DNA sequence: TGCGCCAGCCGGCCAGCGGGGCACACCGGGGAGCTGTTTTTT. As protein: CASRPAGHTGELFF.

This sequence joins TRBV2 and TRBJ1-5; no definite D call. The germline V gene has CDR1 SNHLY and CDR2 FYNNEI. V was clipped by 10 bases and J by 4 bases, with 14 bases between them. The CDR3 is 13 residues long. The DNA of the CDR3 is TGTGCCACGAAAGACAATAGTAATCAGCCCCAGCATTTT. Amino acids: CATKDNSNQPQHF. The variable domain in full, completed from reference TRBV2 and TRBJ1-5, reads EPEVTQTPSHQVTQMGQEVILRCVPISNHLYFYWYRQILGQKVEFLVSFYNNEISEKSEIFDDQFSVERPDGSNFTLKIRSTKLEDSAMYFCATKDNSNQPQHFGDGTRLSIL.

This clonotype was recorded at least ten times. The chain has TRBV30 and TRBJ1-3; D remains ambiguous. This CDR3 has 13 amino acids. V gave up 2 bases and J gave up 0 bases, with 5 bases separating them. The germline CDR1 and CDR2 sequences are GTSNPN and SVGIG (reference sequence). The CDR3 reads CAWSQISGNTIYF. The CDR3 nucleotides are TGTGCCTGGAGTCAGATCTCTGGAAACACCATATATTTT.

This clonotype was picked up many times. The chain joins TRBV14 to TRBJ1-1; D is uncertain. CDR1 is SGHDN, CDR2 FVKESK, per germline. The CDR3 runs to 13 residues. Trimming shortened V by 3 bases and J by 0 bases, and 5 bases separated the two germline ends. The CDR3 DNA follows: TGTGCCAGCAGCCAGGGAATGAACACTGAAGCTTTCTTT. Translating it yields CASSQGMNTEAFF.

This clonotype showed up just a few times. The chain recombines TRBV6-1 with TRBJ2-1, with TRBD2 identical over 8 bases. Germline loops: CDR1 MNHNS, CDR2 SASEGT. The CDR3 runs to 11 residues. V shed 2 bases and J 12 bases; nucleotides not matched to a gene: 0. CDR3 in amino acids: CASSELAGQFF. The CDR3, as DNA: TGTGCCAGCAGTGAACTAGCGGGGCAGTTCTTC.

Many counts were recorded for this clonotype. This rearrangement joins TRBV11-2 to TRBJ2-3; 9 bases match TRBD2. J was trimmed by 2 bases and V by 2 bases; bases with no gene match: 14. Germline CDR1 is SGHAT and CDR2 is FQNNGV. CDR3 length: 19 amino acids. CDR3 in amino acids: CASSLRGLAGAGITDTQYF. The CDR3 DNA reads TGTGCCAGCAGCTTAAGAGGATTAGCGGGGGCAGGGATCACAGATACGCAGTATTTT.

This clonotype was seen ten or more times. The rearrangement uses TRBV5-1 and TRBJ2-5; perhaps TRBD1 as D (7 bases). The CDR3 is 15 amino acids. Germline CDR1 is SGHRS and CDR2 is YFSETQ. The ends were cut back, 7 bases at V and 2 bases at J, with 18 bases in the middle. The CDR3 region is CASGRTGEMQETQYF. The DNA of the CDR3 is TGCGCCAGCGGGAGGACAGGAGAAATGCAAGAGACCCAGTACTTC.

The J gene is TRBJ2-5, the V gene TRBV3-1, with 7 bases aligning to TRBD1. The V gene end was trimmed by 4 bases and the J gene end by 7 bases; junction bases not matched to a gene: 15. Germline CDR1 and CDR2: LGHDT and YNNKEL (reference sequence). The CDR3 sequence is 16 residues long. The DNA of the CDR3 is TGTGCCAGCAGCCCCCCCCGACAGGGCATAGAAGCGACCCAGTACTTC. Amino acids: CASSPPRQGIEATQYF.

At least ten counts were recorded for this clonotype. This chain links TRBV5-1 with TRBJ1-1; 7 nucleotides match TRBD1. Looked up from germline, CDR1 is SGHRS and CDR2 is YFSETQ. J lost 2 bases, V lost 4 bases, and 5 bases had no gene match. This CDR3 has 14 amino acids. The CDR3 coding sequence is TGCGCCAGCAGCCCAGGGACAGAAAACACTGAAGCTTTCTTT. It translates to CASSPGTENTEAFF.

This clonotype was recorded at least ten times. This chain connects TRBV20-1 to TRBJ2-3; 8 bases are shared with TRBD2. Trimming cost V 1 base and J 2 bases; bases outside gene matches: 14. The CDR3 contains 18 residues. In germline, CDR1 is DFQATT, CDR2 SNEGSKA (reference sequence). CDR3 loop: CSARAPGFERGTTDTQYF. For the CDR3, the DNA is TGCAGTGCTAGAGCTCCAGGTTTTGAGCGGGGGACCACAGATACGCAGTATTTT.

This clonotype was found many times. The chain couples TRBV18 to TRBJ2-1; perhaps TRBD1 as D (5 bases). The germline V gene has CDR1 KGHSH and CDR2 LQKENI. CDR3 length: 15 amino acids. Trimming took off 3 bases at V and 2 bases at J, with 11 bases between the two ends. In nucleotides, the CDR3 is TGTGCCAGCTCACCTTTGTCAGGGACCTACAATGAGCAGTTCTTC. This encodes CASSPLSGTYNEQFF.

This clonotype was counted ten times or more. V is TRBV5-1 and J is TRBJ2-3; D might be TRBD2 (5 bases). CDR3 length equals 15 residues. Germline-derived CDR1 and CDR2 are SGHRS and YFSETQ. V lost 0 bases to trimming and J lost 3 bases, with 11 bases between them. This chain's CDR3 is CASSLVEGGTDTQYF. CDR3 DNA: TGCGCCAGCAGCTTGGTAGAGGGCGGAACAGATACGCAGTATTTT. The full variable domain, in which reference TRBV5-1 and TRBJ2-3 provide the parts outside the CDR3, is KAGVTQTPRYLIKTRGQQVTLSCSPISGHRSVSWYQQTPGQGLQFLFEYFSETQRNKGNFPGRFSGRQFSNSRSEMNVSTLELGDSALYLCASSLVEGGTDTQYFGPGTRLTVL.

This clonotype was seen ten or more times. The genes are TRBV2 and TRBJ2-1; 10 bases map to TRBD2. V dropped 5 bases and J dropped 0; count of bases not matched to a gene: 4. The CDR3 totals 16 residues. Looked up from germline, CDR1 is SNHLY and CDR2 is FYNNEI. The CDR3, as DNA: TGTGCCAGCAGTTGGACTAGCGGTAGCTCCTACAATGAGCAGTTCTTC. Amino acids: CASSWTSGSSYNEQFF.

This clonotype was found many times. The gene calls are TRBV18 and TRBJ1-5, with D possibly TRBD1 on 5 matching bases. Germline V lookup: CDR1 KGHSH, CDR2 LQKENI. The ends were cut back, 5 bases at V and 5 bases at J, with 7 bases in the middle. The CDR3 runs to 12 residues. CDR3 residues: CASSEQDQPQHF. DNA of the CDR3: TGTGCCAGCTCAGAACAGGATCAGCCCCAGCATTTT.

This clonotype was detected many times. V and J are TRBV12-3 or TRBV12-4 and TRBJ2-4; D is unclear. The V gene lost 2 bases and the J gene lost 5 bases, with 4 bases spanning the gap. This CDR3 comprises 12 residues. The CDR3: CASSLFENIQYF. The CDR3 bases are TGTGCCAGCAGTTTATTCGAAAACATTCAGTACTTC.

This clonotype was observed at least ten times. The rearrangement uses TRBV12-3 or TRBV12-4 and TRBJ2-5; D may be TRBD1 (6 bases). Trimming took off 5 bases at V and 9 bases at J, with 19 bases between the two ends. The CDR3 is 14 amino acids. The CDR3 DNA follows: TGTGCCAGCAGTCCCACAGGGCCCAGGCGGGCCCAGTACTTC. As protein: CASSPTGPRRAQYF.

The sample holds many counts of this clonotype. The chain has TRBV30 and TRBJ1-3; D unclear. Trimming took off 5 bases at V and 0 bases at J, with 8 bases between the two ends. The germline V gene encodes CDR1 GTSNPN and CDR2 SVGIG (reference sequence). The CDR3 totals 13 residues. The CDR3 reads CAWAAGSGNTIYF. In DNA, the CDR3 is TGTGCCTGGGCCGCAGGCTCTGGAAACACCATATATTTT.

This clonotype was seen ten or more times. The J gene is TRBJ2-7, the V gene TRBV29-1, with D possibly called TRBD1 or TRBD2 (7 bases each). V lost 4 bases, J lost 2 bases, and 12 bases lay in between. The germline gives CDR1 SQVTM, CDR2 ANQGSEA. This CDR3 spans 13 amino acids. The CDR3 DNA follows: TGCAGCGTTGCCCAGGGGGGGGCCTACGAGCAGTACTTC. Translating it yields CSVAQGGAYEQYF.

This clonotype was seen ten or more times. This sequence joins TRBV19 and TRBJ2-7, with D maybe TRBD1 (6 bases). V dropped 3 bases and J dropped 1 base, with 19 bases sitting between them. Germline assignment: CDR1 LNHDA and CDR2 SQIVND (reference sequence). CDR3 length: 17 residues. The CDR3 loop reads CASSMGKDRFLSYEQYF. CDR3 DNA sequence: TGTGCCAGTAGTATGGGGAAGGACAGATTCCTTTCCTACGAGCAGTACTTC.

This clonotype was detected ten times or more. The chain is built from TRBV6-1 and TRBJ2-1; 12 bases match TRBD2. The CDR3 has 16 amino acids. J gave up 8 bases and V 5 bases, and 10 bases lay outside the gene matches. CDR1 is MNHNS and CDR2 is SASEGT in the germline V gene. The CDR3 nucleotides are TGTGCCAGCAGTCGGACTAGCGGGGCAATGTGGGATGAGCAGTTCTTC. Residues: CASSRTSGAMWDEQFF.

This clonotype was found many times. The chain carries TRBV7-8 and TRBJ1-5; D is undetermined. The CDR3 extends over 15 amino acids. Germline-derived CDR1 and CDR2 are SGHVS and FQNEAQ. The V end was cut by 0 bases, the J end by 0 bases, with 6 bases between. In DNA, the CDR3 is TGTGCCAGCAGCTTAGCGCGAATTAGCAATCAGCCCCAGCATTTT. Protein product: CASSLARISNQPQHF. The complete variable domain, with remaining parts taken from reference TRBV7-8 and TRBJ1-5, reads GAGVSQSPRYKVAKRGQDVALRCDPISGHVSLFWYQQALGQGPEFLTYFQNEAQLDKSGLPSDRFFAERPEGSVSTLKIQRTQQEDSAVYLCASSLARISNQPQHFGDGTRLSIL.

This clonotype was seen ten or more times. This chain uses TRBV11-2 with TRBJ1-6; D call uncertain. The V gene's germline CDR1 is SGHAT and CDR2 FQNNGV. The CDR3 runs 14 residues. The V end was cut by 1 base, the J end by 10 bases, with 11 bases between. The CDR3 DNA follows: TGTGCCAGCAGCTTAGGGGCCCAGGCGTCACCCCTCCACTTT. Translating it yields CASSLGAQASPLHF.